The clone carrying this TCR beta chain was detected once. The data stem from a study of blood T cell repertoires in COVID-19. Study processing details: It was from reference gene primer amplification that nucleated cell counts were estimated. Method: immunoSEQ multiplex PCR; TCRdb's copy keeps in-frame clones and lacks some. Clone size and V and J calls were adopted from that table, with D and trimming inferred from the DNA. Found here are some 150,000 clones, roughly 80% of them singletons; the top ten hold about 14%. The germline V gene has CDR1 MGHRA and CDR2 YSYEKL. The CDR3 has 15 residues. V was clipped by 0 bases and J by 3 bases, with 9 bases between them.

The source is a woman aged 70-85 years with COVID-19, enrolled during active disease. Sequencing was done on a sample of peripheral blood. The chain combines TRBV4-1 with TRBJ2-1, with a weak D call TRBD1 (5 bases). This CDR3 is CASSQEGAHYNEQFF. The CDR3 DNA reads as TGCGCCAGCAGCCAAGAAGGGGCCCACTACAATGAGCAGTTCTTC.